The 25 T cell receptor beta chains reported below all come from one sample, sequenced in a study of technical replicates of blood from a handful of donors (dated by TCRdb to 2016 to 2017). The library was made by the immunoSEQ multiplex PCR assay. TCRdb stores this immuneACCESS table with in-frame sequences only. Part of the clones is absent; in the studies checked, under half of the shortfall reflects unresolved V genes, and no reason is known for the rest. The sample profile shows approximately 79,000 clones; around 97% of them were found once. In total, the top ten clones hold roughly 0.17% of the sample. Material for sequencing was T cells isolated from PBMCs. The receptors derive from a human donor in good health.

CDR3 protein: CASSLTSGGAWANVLTF. The CDR3 bases are TGCGCCAGCAGCTTGACTAGCGGGGGGGCCTGGGCCAACGTCCTGACTTTC. V and J are TRBV5-1 and TRBJ2-6; 13 nucleotides match TRBD2. Per the germline V gene, CDR1 is SGHRS and CDR2 is YFSETQ. There are 17 residues in the CDR3. The ends lost 1 base at V and 5 bases at J; junction bases unmatched: 3. The full variable domain, in which reference TRBV5-1 and TRBJ2-6 provide the parts outside the CDR3, is KAGVTQTPRYLIKTRGQQVTLSCSPISGHRSVSWYQQTPGQGLQFLFEYFSETQRNKGNFPGRFSGRQFSNSRSEMNVSTLELGDSALYLCASSLTSGGAWANVLTFGAGSRLTVL.

The chain links TRBV7-9 to TRBJ2-5; 8 bases map to TRBD2. The CDR3 spans 17 residues. Germline-derived CDR1 and CDR2 are SEHNR and FQNEAQ (reference sequence). Unmatched junction bases numbered 11, after V lost 5 bases and J lost 0 bases. This CDR3 reads CASSPTGSGVYQETQYF. In DNA, the CDR3 is TGTGCCAGCAGCCCCACGGGTAGCGGGGTTTACCAAGAGACCCAGTACTTC.

The J gene is TRBJ2-1, the V gene TRBV4-1; 13 positions agree with TRBD2. After removal of 4 bases from V and 7 bases from J, the junction contained 7 bases not matched to a gene. The CDR3 covers 16 residues. CDR1 and CDR2 (germline): MGHRA, YSYEKL. CDR3 residues: CASSLPTGLAGNEQFF. The CDR3 nucleotides read TGCGCCAGCAGCCTCCCCACGGGACTAGCGGGGAATGAGCAGTTCTTC.

The chain carries TRBV6-1 and TRBJ1-2, with TRBD1 matching 9 bases. After removal of 10 bases from V and 6 bases from J, the junction contained 6 bases not matched to a gene. The CDR3 length is 12 residues. Germline V gene data show CDR1 as MNHNS and CDR2 as SASEGT. The CDR3 DNA reads TGTGCCACCTTTAGGACAGGGGATGGCTACACCTTC. It specifies CATFRTGDGYTF.

The chain is built from TRBV7-9 and TRBJ2-1; D possibly corresponds to TRBD2 (5 bases). Germline V gene lookup returns CDR1 SEHNR and CDR2 FQNEAQ (reference sequence). The CDR3 is made up of 17 amino acids. V was shortened by 2 bases and J by 0 bases, with 14 bases between the two germline ends. This CDR3 reads CASSLRWTGSSYNEQFF. CDR3 DNA: TGTGCCAGCAGCTTACGTTGGACGGGAAGCTCCTACAATGAGCAGTTCTTC. Complete variable domain (other parts from reference TRBV7-9 and TRBJ2-1): DTGVSQNPRHKITKRGQNVTFRCDPISEHNRLYWYRQTLGQGPEFLTYFQNEAQLEKSRLLSDRFSAERPKGSFSTLEIQRTEQGDSAMYLCASSLRWTGSSYNEQFFGPGTRLTVL.

The gene calls are TRBV13 and TRBJ1-1; 7 nucleotides match TRBD1. Germline trimming cut 0 bases from V and 0 bases from J; bases unmatched to any gene: 4. Germline V CDR1 and CDR2: PRHDT, FYEKMQ (reference sequence). This CDR3 has 16 residues. CDR3 region: CASSLGQGIVNTEAFF. The CDR3 DNA reads TGTGCCAGCAGCTTAGGACAGGGGATTGTGAACACTGAAGCTTTCTTT.

The gene calls are TRBV28 and TRBJ2-7; the match to TRBD2 covers 8 bases. The CDR3 is 14 amino acids. Germline trimming cut 2 bases from V and 2 bases from J; bases unmatched to any gene: 2. CDR1 is MDHEN and CDR2 is SYDVKM in the germline V gene. DNA of the CDR3: TGTGCCAGCAGTTTACTAGCGGGCCCCTACGAGCAGTACTTC. Encoded protein: CASSLLAGPYEQYF.

V and J are TRBV7-2 and TRBJ1-5; possible D gene TRBD1, 6 bases. Germline V CDR1 and CDR2: SGHTA, FQGNSA. The length of the CDR3 is 15 residues. Trimming shortened V by 3 bases and J by 6 bases, and 15 bases separated the two germline ends. CDR3 bases: TGTGCCAGCAGCTTCCTCCAGGGGAGGGTTCAGCCCCAGCATTTT. It codes for CASSFLQGRVQPQHF.

The chain combines TRBV18 with TRBJ1-5; 7 bases are a match to TRBD1. CDR3 length: 15 amino acids. Germline CDR1 reads KGHSH; CDR2 reads LQKENI. The J segment lost 3 bases and the V segment lost 2 bases, leaving 4 bases of the junction unmatched. The CDR3 sequence: CASSPKGASNQPQHF. The CDR3 nucleotides are TGTGCCAGCTCACCAAAGGGGGCTTCCAATCAGCCCCAGCATTTT.

V is TRBV6-4 and J is TRBJ2-3; 7 bases are shared with TRBD2. The germline V gene has CDR1 MRHNA and CDR2 SNTAGT. V lost 2 bases to trimming and J lost 3 bases; unmatched junction nucleotides: 2. The CDR3 covers 14 residues. CDR3 sequence (DNA): TGTGCCAGCAGTGACCGGGGGGAAACAGATACGCAGTATTTT. Translating gives CASSDRGETDTQYF.

V usage is TRBV28 and J usage is TRBJ2-7, with 7 bases fitting TRBD1. This CDR3 has 17 residues. Germline V gene lookup returns CDR1 MDHEN and CDR2 SYDVKM. The junction had 12 bases not matched to a gene; V was cut back by 1 base and J by 3 bases. The chain's CDR3 is CASSLSSAGTERYEQYF. In nucleotides, the CDR3 is TGTGCCAGCAGTTTATCTTCAGCCGGGACAGAGCGCTACGAGCAGTACTTC.

This sequence joins TRBV11-2 and TRBJ2-7, with 7 bases matching TRBD2. The germline V gene has CDR1 SGHAT and CDR2 FQNNGV. CDR3 length: 14 residues. J lost 3 bases, V lost 3 bases, and 5 bases had no gene match. DNA for the CDR3: TGTGCCAGCAGCTTGCGCACGGGGGGCTACGAGCAGTACTTC. As protein: CASSLRTGGYEQYF.

V is TRBV4-1 and J is TRBJ1-1, with D unresolved. V was clipped by 0 bases and J by 1 base, with 9 bases between them. The CDR3 loop spans 15 amino acids. Germline V gene data show CDR1 as MGHRA and CDR2 as YSYEKL. For the CDR3, the DNA is TGCGCCAGCAGCCAAGAGCCAACACCGAACACTGAAGCTTTCTTT. It specifies CASSQEPTPNTEAFF.

This clone has just a few counts. The rearrangement links TRBV30 to TRBJ2-5; 8 bases are a match to TRBD2. The J segment lost 4 bases and the V segment lost 1 base, leaving 8 bases of the junction unmatched. This CDR3 has 15 amino acids. Germline lookup yields CDR1 GTSNPN and CDR2 SVGIG (reference sequence). CDR3 protein: CAWSEGLGISETQYF. The CDR3, as DNA: TGTGCCTGGAGTGAGGGACTAGGGATTTCAGAGACCCAGTACTTC.

The chain uses TRBV2 and TRBJ2-7, with 9 positions matching TRBD1. The CDR3 has 14 amino acids. Trimming took 8 bases from V and 2 from J; bases not matched to a gene: 7. Germline V gives CDR1 SNHLY, CDR2 FYNNEI. The CDR3 region has the DNA TGTGCCAGCCGATCGGGGACAGGGACCTACGAGCAGTACTTC. As protein: CASRSGTGTYEQYF. Combining the CDR3 with reference TRBV2 and TRBJ2-7 gives the whole variable domain EPEVTQTPSHQVTQMGQEVILRCVPISNHLYFYWYRQILGQKVEFLVSFYNNEISEKSEIFDDQFSVERPDGSNFTLKIRSTKLEDSAMYFCASRSGTGTYEQYFGPGTRLTVT.

Here the CDR3 DNA reads TGTGCCAGCAGATACAGGGTCTCTGGGGCCAACGTCCTGACTTTC. The encoded protein is CASRYRVSGANVLTF. The V gene is TRBV2, the J gene TRBJ2-6; perhaps TRBD1 as D (6 bases). Per the germline V gene, CDR1 is SNHLY and CDR2 is FYNNEI. Trimming removed 6 bases at V and 0 bases at J, with 9 bases between. This CDR3 has 15 residues. The full variable domain, completed using reference TRBV2 and TRBJ2-6, is EPEVTQTPSHQVTQMGQEVILRCVPISNHLYFYWYRQILGQKVEFLVSFYNNEISEKSEIFDDQFSVERPDGSNFTLKIRSTKLEDSAMYFCASRYRVSGANVLTFGAGSRLTVL.

The genes are TRBV5-1 and TRBJ2-7, with a weak D call TRBD2 (10 bases). V was trimmed by 1 base and J by 0 bases, leaving 23 bases between them. The CDR3 contains 19 residues. Germline V gives CDR1 SGHRS, CDR2 YFSETQ. CDR3 amino acids: CASSLFGQGWTSGSYEQYF. CDR3 DNA: TGCGCCAGCAGCTTGTTTGGACAGGGGTGGACTAGCGGCTCCTACGAGCAGTACTTC.

This clone was seen only once. This sequence joins TRBV12-5 and TRBJ1-2; D uncertain. The V end lost 1 base, the J end lost 7 bases, and 7 bases lay between the germline ends. Per the germline V gene, CDR1 is LGHNT and CDR2 is FRNRAP. The CDR3 is made up of 12 amino acids. The CDR3 nucleotides read TGTGCTAGTGGTTTGGGCGCGGGTGGCTACACCTTC. Protein: CASGLGAGGYTF.

J is TRBJ1-1 and V is TRBV6-6; D may be TRBD1 (5 bases). The CDR3 covers 13 residues. V was pared by 8 bases and J by 3 bases, with 13 bases between. From germline, CDR1 is MNHNY and CDR2 SVGAGI (reference sequence). This CDR3 reads CASAGGVYTEAFF. In DNA, the CDR3 is TGTGCCAGCGCCGGAGGGGTGTACACTGAAGCTTTCTTT.

The chain combines TRBV7-9 with TRBJ2-1; possibly TRBD2 for D (6 bases). CDR1 and CDR2 (germline): SEHNR, FQNEAQ (reference sequence). Between the trimmed V and J ends, which lost 1 base and 0 bases, there was a span of 19 bases. The CDR3 runs 19 residues. This CDR3 is CASSLVVFGGASSYNEQFF. Written as DNA, the CDR3 is TGTGCCAGCAGCTTAGTGGTATTCGGGGGAGCCAGCTCCTACAATGAGCAGTTCTTC.

The chain uses TRBV11-2 and TRBJ2-7, with TRBD1 matching over 7 bases. This CDR3 is built from 15 residues. V shed 3 bases and J 3 bases; nucleotides not matched to a gene: 8. Germline loops: CDR1 SGHAT, CDR2 FQNNGV. CDR3: CASSFTGTAYYEQYF. CDR3 DNA: TGTGCCAGCAGCTTTACTGGGACAGCCTACTACGAGCAGTACTTC.

CDR3 nucleotides: TGTGCCAGCAGTTTAAGGACACTCAATGGCTACACCTTC. Its translation: CASSLRTLNGYTF. This chain links TRBV28 with TRBJ1-2, with D perhaps matching TRBD1 (5 bases). The CDR3 sequence is 13 residues long. Germline CDR1 MDHEN, CDR2 SYDVKM. Trimming removed 2 bases at V and 6 bases at J, with 10 bases between.

The chain couples TRBV15 to TRBJ2-5; possibly TRBD2 for D (5 bases). The CDR3 runs 12 residues. Germline V lookup: CDR1 LNHNV, CDR2 YYDKDF (reference sequence). Trimming took off 11 bases at V and 1 base at J, with 11 bases between the two ends. CDR3 DNA: TGTGCCCTGGGAGACCTCCAAGAGACCCAGTACTTC. Translation: CALGDLQETQYF.

The CDR3 region is CATSRGMAGVPQYF. The CDR3 coding sequence is TGTGCCACCAGCAGAGGGATGGCGGGAGTCCCGCAGTACTTC. This sequence joins TRBV15 and TRBJ2-7; 7 positions agree with TRBD2. J lost 9 bases, V lost 1 base, and 9 bases had no gene match. Germline CDR1 and CDR2: LNHNV and YYDKDF (reference sequence). CDR3 length: 14 residues.

The chain recombines TRBV6-5 with TRBJ1-5; D may be TRBD1 (5 bases). The germline gives CDR1 MNHEY, CDR2 SVGAGI. The CDR3 contains 15 residues. The germline V and J ends were trimmed by 0 bases and 2 bases, with 8 bases remaining between them. The CDR3 reads CASSYSPTGNQPQHF. The CDR3 bases are TGTGCCAGCAGTTACTCGCCGACAGGCAATCAGCCCCAGCATTTT.